This T cell receptor (beta chain) was sequenced in a study of CD8 T cells in Susac syndrome. Study findings and constraints: The authors acknowledged that their TCR sequencing and HLA analysis involved a relatively small number of individuals.

Remarks on this clonotype: As yet, its antigen is unknown.

High-throughput TCR beta sequencing covered peripheral CD8+ and CD4+ T cells. Random-hexamer reverse transcription was applied to about 0.5 to 1 ug RNA. Amplification of TCR beta CDR3 used immunoSEQ multiplex PCR across 54 Vbeta and 13 Jbeta. A single record per CDR3 protein comes from TCRdb applying MiXCR to the immunoSEQ multiplex PCR reads. The repertoire holds 150,000 to 200,000 distinct CDR3 sequences, with approximately 95% as singletons. The trim removed 1 base at V and 4 bases at J, leaving 4 bases unmatched. This CDR3 is 16 amino acids long. CDR1 is MNHNY and CDR2 is SVGAGI in the germline V gene (reference sequence).

The source of this sequence is a human donor with multiple sclerosis. This chain uses TRBV6-6 with TRBJ2-2, with 9 bases lining up with TRBD2. The sequenced sample consisted of CD4+ T cells from PBMCs. The CDR3: CASSYFSGSGTGELFF. The CDR3 coding sequence is TGTGCCAGCAGTTACTTTAGCGGGAGTGGCACCGGGGAGCTGTTTTTT.